The TCR beta chain described here comes from a study of shared clonotypes between healthy human individuals. Germline V lookup: CDR1 SNHLY, CDR2 FYNNEI. With V trimmed by 6 bases and J by 3 bases, 4 bases remained unmatched. The CDR3 has 13 amino acids. Profiling relied on immunoSEQ multiplex PCR, and the TCRdb table lists in-frame clones only, not all of them. The top ten clones hold around 0.14% of a sample with about 2.4 million clones, 85% to 95% of them seen once. The J gene is TRBJ1-1, the V gene TRBV2, with 7 bases matching TRBD1. Source material: naive CD4+ T cells sorted from blood. Indicated subset: CD45RA+ positively selected. The TCR originated in a man younger than 30 in good health. The CDR3 DNA is TGTGCCAGCAGCATCGACAGGGACACTGAAGCTTTCTTT. This translates into CASSIDRDTEAFF.